The 12 T cell receptor beta chains presented below share a single source sample, sequenced in a study of blood T cells in healthy people across ages. It was with a sample-barcoded 5' primer and a J-beta primer mix that a second PCR of roughly 7 to 12 cycles was run. TCRdb re-called the 5' RACE reads through MiXCR, storing one row per CDR3 protein. The sample consists of some 700,000 distinct CDR3 sequences, around 40% of them appearing once. Sample: blood. The receptors shown here come from a woman aged 55-70 years in good health.

This clonotype was detected a few times. The rearrangement joins TRBV5-1 to TRBJ2-3; the match to TRBD2 covers 7 bases. This CDR3 is 13 amino acids long. Per the germline V gene, CDR1 is SGHRS and CDR2 is YFSETQ. The V gene end was trimmed by 7 bases and the J gene end by 0 bases; junction bases not matched to a gene: 2. The CDR3 sequence is CASGEGSTDTQYF. CDR3 coding DNA: TGCGCCAGCGGGGAGGGGAGCACAGATACGCAGTATTTT.

This clonotype has only a few counts. The CDR3 sequence is CSVGGGPSTDTQYF. The CDR3 DNA sequence: TGCAGCGTGGGCGGGGGGCCTAGCACAGATACGCAGTATTTT. V gene TRBV29-1 combines with J gene TRBJ2-3; 8 bases map to TRBD2. V gave up 6 bases and J gave up 0 bases; unmatched junction bases: 5. In germline, CDR1 is SQVTM, CDR2 ANQGSEA. The CDR3 extends over 14 amino acids.

This clonotype was observed a few times. The CDR3 DNA sequence: TGTGCCAGCAGCTCAACCGGGGGTCTTGGGTCCTACAATGAGCAGTTCTTC. Encoded protein: CASSSTGGLGSYNEQFF. V gene TRBV7-3 combines with J gene TRBJ2-1; weak D call: TRBD2 (6 bases). The V end lost 4 bases, the J end lost 1 base, and 17 bases lay between the germline ends. The germline CDR1 and CDR2 sequences are SGHTA and FQGTGA. This CDR3 spans 17 amino acids.

Many counts were recorded for this clonotype. This sequence joins TRBV20-1 and TRBJ2-7; D perhaps matches TRBD1 (5 bases). Germline V gene lookup returns CDR1 DFQATT and CDR2 SNEGSKA (reference sequence). This CDR3 is 13 amino acids long. V lost 5 bases, J lost 7 bases, and 18 bases lay in between. The CDR3 region has the DNA TGCAGTGCTCCAGGGAATAGCTACGAGGAGCAGTACTTC. This sequence encodes CSAPGNSYEEQYF.

This chain links TRBV5-1 with TRBJ2-1, with D possibly TRBD1 on 5 matching bases. The length of the CDR3 is 16 residues. V shed 0 bases and J shed 7 bases, with 17 bases lying between them. Germline values: CDR1 SGHRS, CDR2 YFSETQ. The CDR3 DNA follows: TGCGCCAGCAGCTTGGTACTGGGGCCCCCTTCGAATGAGCAGTTCTTC. Residues: CASSLVLGPPSNEQFF. The full variable domain, in which reference TRBV5-1 and TRBJ2-1 provide the parts outside the CDR3, is KAGVTQTPRYLIKTRGQQVTLSCSPISGHRSVSWYQQTPGQGLQFLFEYFSETQRNKGNFPGRFSGRQFSNSRSEMNVSTLELGDSALYLCASSLVLGPPSNEQFFGPGTRLTVL.

This clonotype was observed many times. V is TRBV12-3 or TRBV12-4 and J is TRBJ2-5; no definite D call. V was pared by 7 bases and J by 4 bases, with 16 bases between. This CDR3 is 14 amino acids long. The CDR3, as DNA: TGTGCCAGCACCCTGTCCCTAGTGGGAGAGACCCAGTACTTC. It codes for CASTLSLVGETQYF.

The rearrangement links TRBV7-3 to TRBJ2-3, with D unclear. V lost 3 bases and J lost 2, with 12 bases in between. The germline gives CDR1 SGHTA, CDR2 FQGTGA. This CDR3 contains 15 residues. CDR3 sequence reads: CASSLGVDFTDTQYF. CDR3 bases: TGTGCCAGCAGCTTGGGTGTAGATTTCACAGATACGCAGTATTTT.

This clonotype was detected a few times. The J gene is TRBJ2-5, the V gene TRBV9; the D is unclear. Germline assignment: CDR1 SGDLS and CDR2 YYNGEE. The CDR3 has 14 amino acids. V shed 0 bases and J shed 2 bases, with 8 bases lying between them. Here the CDR3 DNA reads TGTGCCAGCAGCGTAGGTTCAATACAAGAGACCCAGTACTTC. Encoded protein: CASSVGSIQETQYF.

The chain links TRBV20-1 to TRBJ2-1, with 12 bases aligning to TRBD2. CDR1 DFQATT and CDR2 SNEGSKA come from the germline V gene (reference sequence). This CDR3 region has 15 residues. The J segment lost 7 bases and the V segment lost 3 bases, leaving 7 bases of the junction unmatched. The CDR3: CSARLPSGRGNEQFF. CDR3 nucleotide sequence: TGCAGTGCTAGGTTGCCTAGCGGGAGGGGGAATGAGCAGTTCTTC.

The sample holds many counts of this clonotype. The CDR3 is CSASSGSFYEQYF. The DNA of the CDR3 is TGCAGCGCGTCTAGCGGAAGCTTTTACGAGCAGTACTTC. The genes are TRBV29-1 and TRBJ2-7, with 7 bases that match TRBD2. Germline lookup yields CDR1 SQVTM and CDR2 ANQGSEA. The CDR3 spans 13 residues. V dropped 7 bases and J dropped 4; count of bases not matched to a gene: 10.

The chain has TRBV6-5 and TRBJ2-5; tentative D call: TRBD2 (6 bases). Trimming pared 8 bases from V and 3 bases from J, leaving 16 bases between. The CDR3 spans 14 residues. Germline V gives CDR1 MNHEY, CDR2 SVGAGI. The CDR3, as DNA: TGTGCCAGCCACCGGGGGACCTTCAAAGAGACCCAGTACTTC. Its translation is CASHRGTFKETQYF.

The CDR3 coding sequence is TGTGCCAGCAGTCTTGATAGCGGGGAGGGGACCCAGTACTTC. Translation gives CASSLDSGEGTQYF. The chain carries TRBV27 and TRBJ2-5; 8 bases match TRBD2. Germline V gives CDR1 MNHEY, CDR2 SMNVEV (reference sequence). This CDR3 comprises 14 residues. The V gene end was trimmed by 5 bases and the J gene end by 7 bases; junction bases not matched to a gene: 9.